The present TCR beta chain was sequenced within a study of blood T cell repertoires in COVID-19. Participant age was roughly 18 to 90 years, and participants resided in fewer than 30 US areas. Recovery among Cohort 3 donors was established by two negative PCRs, clearance, or symptom resolution. The data were produced by immunoSEQ multiplex PCR, yet TCRdb's version contains in-frame clones alone and is incomplete. The sample has roughly 330,000 clones, roughly 88% seen once. CDR1 and CDR2 from the germline V gene are LNHDA and SQIVND (reference sequence). There are 13 residues in the CDR3. Trimming stripped 4 bases from V and 0 bases from J, with 6 bases between.

This sequence originates from a man younger than 45 who had recovered from COVID-19. Sequencing input: PBMCs or T cells enriched from blood (not recorded which). The genes are TRBV19 and TRBJ2-5; D call uncertain. In DNA, the CDR3 is TGTGCCAGTAGTACTAGATACCAAGAGACCCAGTACTTC. Translating gives CASSTRYQETQYF. The full variable domain, its missing parts supplied by reference TRBV19 and TRBJ2-5, is DGGITQSPKYLFRKEGQNVTLSCEQNLNHDAMYWYRQDPGQGLRLIYYSQIVNDFQKGDIAEGYSVSREKKESFPLTVTSAQKNPTAFYLCASSTRYQETQYFGPGTRLLVL.